One and the same sample provided the 7 T cell receptor beta chains below, sequenced in a study of blood T cell repertoires in COVID-19. The method was immunoSEQ multiplex PCR; TCRdb's version includes in-frame clones alone and lacks a portion of them. Among a few hundred thousand clones listed, roughly 87% were seen once. The specimen was peripheral blood. These receptors were obtained from a man aged 45-60 years with active or convalescent COVID-19.

This clone was seen once. The chain combines TRBV5-1 with TRBJ1-4; D possibly corresponds to TRBD1 (6 bases). The V gene's germline CDR1 is SGHRS and CDR2 YFSETQ. The CDR3 extends over 15 amino acids. V was clipped by 4 bases and J by 8 bases, with 18 bases between them. CDR3 region: CASSPDGGDMEKLFF. CDR3 in DNA: TGCGCCAGCAGCCCGGATGGGGGGGACATGGAAAAACTGTTTTTT.

V usage is TRBV11-3 and J usage is TRBJ2-7, with D tentatively TRBD2 (5 bases). The germline V and J ends were trimmed by 1 base and 1 base, with 11 bases remaining between them. The CDR3 is made up of 15 amino acids. CDR1 and CDR2 from the germline V gene are SGHNT and YENEEA. CDR3 in amino acids: CASSLGHGSSYEQYF. The DNA for the CDR3 is TGTGCCAGCAGCTTAGGGCATGGGAGTTCCTACGAGCAGTACTTC.

The chain links TRBV5-8 to TRBJ1-1; 9 positions match TRBD1. With 3 bases clipped from V and 5 bases from J, the junction kept 8 bases outside the gene matches. Per the germline V gene, CDR1 is SGHTS and CDR2 is YDEGEE. The CDR3 has 15 amino acids. The CDR3 loop reads CASSSGTGSMTEAFF. CDR3 nucleotide sequence: TGTGCCAGCAGCTCCGGGACAGGGTCGATGACTGAAGCTTTCTTT.

The chain is built from TRBV6-5 and TRBJ1-1; 7 nucleotides match TRBD1. V trimming: 6 bases; J trimming: 2 bases; junction bases outside the gene matches: 6. CDR1 and CDR2 (germline): MNHEY, SVGAGI. The length of the CDR3 is 14 residues. CDR3 residues: CASSLGQSNTEAFF. In nucleotides, the CDR3 is TGTGCCAGCAGCCTGGGACAGTCTAACACTGAAGCTTTCTTT.

The chain combines TRBV6-5 with TRBJ1-6; tentatively, D is TRBD1 (6 bases). The ends were cut back, 5 bases at V and 5 bases at J, with 10 bases in the middle. Per germline, CDR1 MNHEY and CDR2 SVGAGI. The CDR3 length is 14 residues. CDR3 DNA sequence: TGTGCCAGCAGTATTCAGGGGAATAATTCACCCCTCCACTTT. It specifies CASSIQGNNSPLHF.

V gene TRBV4-2 combines with J gene TRBJ2-2; 12 positions match TRBD2. This CDR3 region has 19 residues. Losses at the gene ends were 0 bases for V and 4 bases for J; bases not matched to a gene: 9. In germline, CDR1 is LGHNA, CDR2 YNFKEQ. CDR3 in amino acids: CASSQDLMLAGGPTGELFF. Here the CDR3 DNA reads TGTGCCAGCAGCCAAGATCTCATGCTAGCGGGGGGGCCCACCGGGGAGCTGTTTTTT.

The J gene is TRBJ1-3, the V gene TRBV28; D is undetermined. V was trimmed by 3 bases and J by 0 bases, leaving 6 bases between them. The CDR3 runs to 14 residues. Germline CDR1 is MDHEN and CDR2 is SYDVKM. CDR3 nucleotide sequence: TGTGCCAGCAGTTTCAGTGACTCTGGAAACACCATATATTTT. The encoded protein is CASSFSDSGNTIYF.